This entry is about one T cell receptor (beta chain). Germline V gene sequence: CDR1 LNHDA, CDR2 SQIVND (reference sequence). This CDR3 has 17 residues. Trimming cost V 1 base and J 0 bases; bases outside gene matches: 9. This sample stems from a study of T cell changes during pregnancy in multiple sclerosis. Profiled with immunoSEQ multiplex PCR; TCRdb holds only in-frame clones, not every one. The sample consists of about 38,000 clones, 90% to 95% of them appearing once. This specimen consisted of CD8+ T cells from peripheral blood mononuclear cells, obtained in the second trimester of pregnancy. The chain carries TRBV19 and TRBJ2-7; TRBD2 matches at 7 bases. This clonotype was obtained from a female donor with multiple sclerosis, enrolled in a pregnancy study. The CDR3 loop is CASSIASGGYSSYEQYF. The CDR3 nucleotides are TGTGCCAGTAGTATAGCCTCGGGAGGTTATAGCTCCTACGAGCAGTACTTC.